Sequencing of this TCR beta chain was carried out in a study of glioma-infiltrating T cells after dendritic cell vaccination. As for this clone: As yet, its antigen is unknown.

Study-wide findings and caveats: Higher pretreatment TIL content predicted longer progression-free time and survival.

Profiled with immunoSEQ multiplex PCR; TCRdb holds only in-frame clones, not every one. Of 49,000 or so clones listed, 85% are singletons. Trimming cost V 8 bases and J 4 bases, with 15 bases left between them. The CDR3 is 14 amino acids. Per the germline V gene, CDR1 is MNHNY and CDR2 is SVGAGI (reference sequence). V gene TRBV6-6 combines with J gene TRBJ1-3; tentatively, D is TRBD1 (6 bases). This TCR derives from a human donor with glioblastoma. Sequenced material: blood, taken before dendritic cell vaccination. CDR3 sequence (DNA): TGTGCCAGCTATGGGAGGGGGAAGGGAAACACCATATATTTT. Protein: CASYGRGKGNTIYF.